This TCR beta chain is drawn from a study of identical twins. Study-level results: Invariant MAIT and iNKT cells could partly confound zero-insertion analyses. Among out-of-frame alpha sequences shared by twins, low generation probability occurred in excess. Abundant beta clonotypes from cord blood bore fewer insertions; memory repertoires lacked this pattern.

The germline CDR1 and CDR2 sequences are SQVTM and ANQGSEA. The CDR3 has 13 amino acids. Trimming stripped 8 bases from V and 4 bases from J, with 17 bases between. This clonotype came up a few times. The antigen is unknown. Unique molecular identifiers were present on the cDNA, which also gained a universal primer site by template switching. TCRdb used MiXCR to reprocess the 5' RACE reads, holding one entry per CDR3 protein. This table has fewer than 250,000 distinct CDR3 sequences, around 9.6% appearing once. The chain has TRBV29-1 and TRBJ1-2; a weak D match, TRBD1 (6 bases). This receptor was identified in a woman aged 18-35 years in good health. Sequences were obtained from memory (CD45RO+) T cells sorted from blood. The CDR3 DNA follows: TGCAGCATACAAACAGGGACATTCTATGGCTACACCTTC. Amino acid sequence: CSIQTGTFYGYTF.